These T cell receptor beta chains were read from a single sample in a study of tumor-infiltrating lymphocytes in primary liver carcinoma. TCRdb re-called the multiplex PCR reads through MiXCR, storing one row per CDR3 protein. Of 100,000 or so distinct CDR3 sequences in the sample, approximately 68% were seen once. Material for sequencing was liver tumor tissue from sampling region 5. The receptors shown here come from a woman aged 55-70 years with primary liver carcinoma and hepatitis B virus infection. The CDR3 runs from the conserved cysteine through the conserved F or W. The D gene is left open where the match is weak. Rows give clone size only sometimes, using once, few, many, or a class for an expanded clone.

cdr3_nt: TGTGCCAGTAGTATCGGGACTGGAGCGGGAACCTCCTACCGAGGCCCCCATACCTACGAGCAGTACTTC; cdr3_aa: CASSIGTGAGTSYRGPHTYEQYF; v_call: TRBV19; d_call: TRBD2; clone_size: NA; j_call: TRBJ2-7
cdr3_nt: TGTGCCAGCAGTGTAGATCTTGGTACTGTGTATTTT; cdr3_aa: CASSVDLGTVYF; v_call: TRBV11-2; d_call: NA; clone_size: NA; j_call: TRBJ2-3
cdr3_nt: TGTGCCAGCAGCTTGGGGACAGGGGCCGAAAAACTGTTTTTT; cdr3_aa: CASSLGTGAEKLFF; v_call: TRBV7-9; d_call: TRBD1; clone_size: many; j_call: TRBJ1-4
cdr3_nt: TGCGCCAGCAGCCAAGCCTCTAGCGGGGGGAACAATGAGCAGTTCTTC; cdr3_aa: CASSQASSGGNNEQFF; v_call: TRBV4-1; d_call: TRBD2; clone_size: NA; j_call: TRBJ2-1
cdr3_nt: TGTGCCAGCAGACATCGGACAGACACAGGTACGCAGTATTTT; cdr3_aa: CASRHRTDTGTQYF; v_call: TRBV11-3; d_call: NA; clone_size: NA; j_call: TRBJ2-3
cdr3_nt: TGCGCCAGCATCCAGGTAGACAGGGCGGATCAGCCTCAGCATTTT; cdr3_aa: CASIQVDRADQPQHF; v_call: TRBV4-1; d_call: TRBD1; clone_size: NA; j_call: TRBJ1-5
cdr3_nt: TGTGCCAGTAGCTTAGGTGGGAGCACAGATACGGAGTATTTT; cdr3_aa: CASSLGGSTDTEYF; v_call: TRBV11-2; d_call: NA; clone_size: NA; j_call: TRBJ2-3
cdr3_nt: TGTGCCAGCAGCCATGATATGGCGGGAGAGGCAGATATGCAGTATTTT; cdr3_aa: CASSHDMAGEADMQYF; v_call: TRBV4-2; d_call: TRBD2; clone_size: NA; j_call: TRBJ2-3
cdr3_nt: TGTGCCACCAGTGATGGCGAGAATAACAATGAGCAGTTCTTC; cdr3_aa: CATSDGENNNEQFF; v_call: TRBV24-1; d_call: NA; clone_size: NA; j_call: TRBJ2-1
cdr3_nt: TGTACCAGCAGCGTAAAACAGGGGCGGTATGGCTACACCTTC; cdr3_aa: CTSSVKQGRYGYTF; v_call: TRBV6-5; d_call: TRBD1; clone_size: NA; j_call: TRBJ1-2